This passage covers 26 T cell receptor beta chains from one sample sequenced in a study of blood T cell repertoires in COVID-19. TCRdb keeps only in-frame clones here, not all; method: immunoSEQ multiplex PCR. The sample lists approximately 46,000 clones, about 89% occurring once. Material for sequencing was peripheral blood. The receptors derive from a man aged 60-69 years with active or convalescent COVID-19.

V is TRBV9 and J is TRBJ1-3; 11 nucleotides match TRBD1. CDR3 length: 17 residues. V shed 2 bases, J shed 3 bases, and the junction held 7 bases outside the gene matches. Germline V gene data show CDR1 as SGDLS and CDR2 as YYNGEE. The CDR3 is CASSVSGTGGRGNTIYF. CDR3 nucleotide sequence: TGTGCCAGCAGCGTGTCCGGGACAGGGGGACGTGGAAACACCATATATTTT.

This chain connects TRBV30 to TRBJ1-3, with D perhaps TRBD1 (5 bases). The CDR3 is 16 amino acids. The germline V and J ends were trimmed by 2 bases and 3 bases, with 17 bases remaining between them. Germline V gene lookup returns CDR1 GTSNPN and CDR2 SVGIG (reference sequence). CDR3 amino acids: CAWSPGDSGGGNTIYF. The CDR3 DNA follows: TGTGCCTGGAGTCCCGGGGACTCTGGAGGTGGAAACACCATATATTTT.

The J gene is TRBJ1-5, the V gene TRBV14, with D possibly being TRBD1 (5 bases). Germline assignment: CDR1 SGHDN and CDR2 FVKESK. With 1 base removed from V and 5 bases from J, the gap between germline ends came to 6 bases. The CDR3 is 13 amino acids. CDR3 region: CASSQGGDQPQHF. CDR3 bases: TGTGCCAGCAGCCAAGGGGGGGATCAGCCCCAGCATTTT.

This chain uses TRBV4-1 with TRBJ1-4; 9 bases are shared with TRBD1. CDR1 is MGHRA, CDR2 YSYEKL, per germline. This CDR3 comprises 18 residues. The trim removed 3 bases at V and 3 bases at J, leaving 11 bases unmatched. The CDR3, as DNA: TGCGCCAGCAGCCAGAAAAACCCACAGGGGGCGGCTAATGAAAAACTGTTTTTT. Translation: CASSQKNPQGAANEKLFF.

J is TRBJ1-3 and V is TRBV10-3; D not certain. Trimming cost V 5 bases and J 0 bases, with 11 bases left between them. Germline V gives CDR1 ENHRY, CDR2 SYGVKD. CDR3 length: 15 amino acids. The CDR3 DNA reads TGTGCCATCAGTCTAGACGGTCTCTCTGGAAACACCATATATTTT. It encodes CAISLDGLSGNTIYF.

The V call is TRBV4-3, the J call TRBJ2-1, with 10 bases lining up with TRBD2. The germline V gene encodes CDR1 LGHNA and CDR2 YSLEER. The CDR3 has 16 residues. V dropped 4 bases and J dropped 3; count of bases not matched to a gene: 6. CDR3: CASSPGTSDYYNEQFF. CDR3 sequence (DNA): TGCGCCAGCAGCCCCGGGACTAGCGATTACTACAATGAGCAGTTCTTC.

This rearrangement joins TRBV19 to TRBJ2-3; D remains unclear. Germline values: CDR1 LNHDA, CDR2 SQIVND (reference sequence). Trimming stripped 6 bases from V and 3 bases from J, with 7 bases between. This CDR3 is built from 12 residues. The CDR3 DNA sequence: TGTGCCAGTAGCCAGAGGACAGATACGCAGTATTTT. Translation gives CASSQRTDTQYF.

The rearrangement joins TRBV5-1 to TRBJ2-5; perhaps TRBD2 as D (5 bases). Germline V CDR1 and CDR2: SGHRS, YFSETQ. Trimming took off 0 bases at V and 5 bases at J, with 11 bases between the two ends. The CDR3 has 14 residues. The CDR3 sequence: CASSLDEGRETQYF. CDR3 coding DNA: TGCGCCAGCAGCTTGGACGAGGGCCGCGAGACCCAGTACTTC.

The V and J genes are TRBV5-1 and TRBJ2-5, with D possibly matching TRBD1 (6 bases). The CDR3 loop spans 14 amino acids. Germline V CDR1 and CDR2: SGHRS, YFSETQ. The V and J ends lost 2 bases and 1 base respectively, with 9 bases between them. CDR3 sequence reads: CASSFRTAQETQYF. CDR3 DNA sequence: TGCGCCAGCAGCTTTCGGACAGCCCAAGAGACCCAGTACTTC.

This clone was picked up one time. CDR3 coding DNA: TGTGCCAGCAGCTTAGTTGGGACAGGGTCCCAAAACATTCAGTACTTC. Its protein is CASSLVGTGSQNIQYF. V gene TRBV7-2 combines with J gene TRBJ2-4; 9 bases are shared with TRBD1. V was clipped by 1 base and J by 5 bases; unmatched bases: 6. The CDR3 loop spans 16 amino acids. Germline V gives CDR1 SGHTA, CDR2 FQGNSA.

This chain joins TRBV28 and TRBJ1-5, with D perhaps TRBD1 (6 bases). Trimming left V 4 bases short and J 0 bases short, with 7 bases between. The CDR3 is 14 residues long. Germline loops: CDR1 MDHEN, CDR2 SYDVKM. In DNA, the CDR3 is TGTGCCAGCAGTTCGACAGGTAGCAATCAGCCCCAGCATTTT. As protein: CASSSTGSNQPQHF.

This clone occurred a few times. The rearrangement links TRBV5-1 to TRBJ2-1, with 10 bases identical to TRBD2. There are 17 residues in the CDR3. Germline CDR1 is SGHRS and CDR2 is YFSETQ. Trimming took 0 bases from V and 1 from J; bases not matched to a gene: 4. The CDR3 DNA is TGCGCCAGCAGCTTGGTGCCTAGCGGGGGTTCCTACAATGAGCAGTTCTTC. It specifies CASSLVPSGGSYNEQFF.

This chain links TRBV3-1 (or the pseudogene TRBV3-2) with TRBJ1-1; D not resolved. The V gene's germline CDR1 is LGHDT and CDR2 YNNKEL (reference sequence). The V end lost 5 bases, the J end lost 0 bases, and 7 bases lay between the germline ends. The CDR3 runs 13 residues. The CDR3 DNA reads TGTGCCAGCAGCGAGATCCTGAACACTGAAGCTTTCTTT. Translated, it gives CASSEILNTEAFF.

The chain recombines TRBV10-1 with TRBJ1-1; weak D call: TRBD1 (5 bases). Germline CDR1 and CDR2: WNHNN and SYGVQD (reference sequence). CDR3 length: 11 amino acids. Between the trimmed V and J ends, which lost 9 bases and 1 base, there was a span of 6 bases. This chain's CDR3 is CARGANTEAFF. DNA of the CDR3: TGCGCCAGAGGGGCGAACACTGAAGCTTTCTTT.

This sequence joins TRBV5-1 and TRBJ2-5; 12 bases match TRBD1. The CDR3 loop spans 16 amino acids. The ends lost 4 bases at V and 4 bases at J; junction bases unmatched: 8. Germline CDR1 and CDR2: SGHRS and YFSETQ. CDR3 in DNA: TGCGCCAGCAGCGCGGGACAGGGGGCGCGAGCAGAGACCCAGTACTTC. The encoded protein is CASSAGQGARAETQYF.

The gene calls are TRBV3-1 (or the pseudogene TRBV3-2) and TRBJ1-5; D is uncertain. Germline-derived CDR1 and CDR2 are LGHDT and YNNKEL (reference sequence). The CDR3 spans 13 residues. Between the trimmed V and J ends, which lost 4 bases and 6 bases, there was a span of 10 bases. Written as DNA, the CDR3 is TGTGCCAGCAGCCCCCCCGGCGGTCAGCCCCAGCATTTT. Translating it yields CASSPPGGQPQHF.

The chain employs TRBV5-1 and TRBJ2-7; possibly TRBD1 for D (5 bases). The CDR3 runs to 14 residues. CDR1 is SGHRS, CDR2 YFSETQ, per germline. Trimming shortened V by 0 bases and J by 3 bases, and 10 bases separated the two germline ends. The CDR3 region has the DNA TGCGCCAGCAGCTTGGCAGGCAGGGACTACGAGCAGTACTTC. This sequence encodes CASSLAGRDYEQYF.

V and J are TRBV14 and TRBJ2-6; D is possibly TRBD1 (6 bases). The germline V gene encodes CDR1 SGHDN and CDR2 FVKESK. With 4 bases removed from V and 0 bases from J, the gap between germline ends came to 13 bases. There are 17 residues in the CDR3. CDR3 sequence (DNA): TGTGCCAGCAGCCTTACCGGGACACTCTCTGGGGCCAACGTCCTGACTTTC. Translated, it gives CASSLTGTLSGANVLTF.

The chain is built from TRBV19 and TRBJ2-4, with TRBD1 matching over 9 bases. V gave up 3 bases and J gave up 7 bases; unmatched junction bases: 4. The CDR3 covers 14 residues. The germline V gene encodes CDR1 LNHDA and CDR2 SQIVND (reference sequence). CDR3 sequence (DNA): TGTGCCAGTAGTATCAGGGACAGGGAGAACATTCAGTACTTC. This sequence encodes CASSIRDRENIQYF.

The table lists this clone with a count of one. The chain employs TRBV5-1 and TRBJ1-2; 7 bases fit TRBD1. The CDR3 length is 14 residues. Germline CDR1 and CDR2: SGHRS and YFSETQ. J gave up 3 bases and V 4 bases, and 6 bases lay outside the gene matches. CDR3 in amino acids: CASSPGQFDYGYTF. CDR3 sequence (DNA): TGCGCCAGCAGCCCGGGACAGTTTGACTATGGCTACACCTTC.

This clone occurred a few times. The chain joins TRBV5-1 to TRBJ2-1, with 8 bases lining up with TRBD1. This CDR3 is 16 amino acids long. Germline V gene data show CDR1 as SGHRS and CDR2 as YFSETQ. V was clipped by 4 bases and J by 4 bases; unmatched bases: 10. CDR3 sequence reads: CASSGGQDHLYNEQFF. CDR3 in DNA: TGCGCCAGCAGCGGGGGACAGGACCATTTATACAATGAGCAGTTCTTC.

The chain joins TRBV5-6 to TRBJ1-6; 7 bases agree with TRBD1. CDR1 is SGHDT and CDR2 is YYEEEE in the germline V gene. This CDR3 has 14 residues. V dropped 0 bases and J dropped 7; count of bases not matched to a gene: 1. The CDR3 DNA reads TGTGCCAGCAGCTTGGGGACAGGCAATTCACCCCTCCACTTT. Its protein is CASSLGTGNSPLHF.

V and J are TRBV2 and TRBJ2-7; D is perhaps TRBD1 (5 bases). The V end lost 2 bases, the J end lost 2 bases, and 7 bases lay between the germline ends. This CDR3 has 13 amino acids. The germline V gene encodes CDR1 SNHLY and CDR2 FYNNEI. CDR3 region: CASSEPGTYEQYF. The CDR3 coding sequence is TGTGCCAGCAGTGAACCAGGGACCTACGAGCAGTACTTC.

J is TRBJ1-2 and V is TRBV3-1 (or the pseudogene TRBV3-2); D not resolved. Germline V gene data show CDR1 as LGHDT and CDR2 as YNNKEL (reference sequence). The germline V and J ends were trimmed by 6 bases and 9 bases, with 17 bases remaining between them. The CDR3 loop spans 13 amino acids. The CDR3 nucleotides read TGTGCCAGCAGACTCTCGCCGGCGGAGAGCTACACCTTC. Translation gives CASRLSPAESYTF.

The genes are TRBV6-5 and TRBJ2-1; TRBD1 matches 7 bases. The CDR3 runs 12 residues. CDR1 is MNHEY and CDR2 is SVGAGI in the germline V gene. The V and J ends lost 6 bases and 10 bases, in that order; junction bases with no gene match: 6. The CDR3 nucleotides are TGTGCCAGCAGGCAAGGGGGCGGCGAGCAGTTCTTC. Translation: CASRQGGGEQFF.

The chain is built from TRBV4-1 and TRBJ2-1, with 12 bases that match TRBD2. Trimming took 4 bases from V and 0 from J; bases not matched to a gene: 10. Per the germline V gene, CDR1 is MGHRA and CDR2 is YSYEKL. The CDR3 loop spans 19 amino acids. Written as DNA, the CDR3 is TGCGCCAGCAGCCGTCGGACTAGCGGGGACTACTTCTCCTACAATGAGCAGTTCTTC. Translating it yields CASSRRTSGDYFSYNEQFF.